This TCR beta chain was identified during a study of response to subunit inactivated influenza vaccine. Study-wide findings and caveats: Authors suggested few new T cells are recruited by each seasonal influenza vaccination.

This clonotype has ten or more counts. The antigen is unknown. In TCRdb, the RT-PCR reads were re-called with MiXCR into one record per CDR3 protein. The sample lists some 600,000 distinct CDR3 sequences; about 14% were seen once. The CDR3 covers 14 residues. Germline V gene lookup returns CDR1 MNHEY and CDR2 SVGAGI. Trimming removed 4 bases from V and 3 bases from J, with 9 bases in between. The sample here was PBMCs from blood, taken about 14 days before vaccination. This TCR was sampled from a man aged 50 or older who received an inactivated influenza vaccine. The chain couples TRBV6-5 to TRBJ1-4, with a tentative D call TRBD1 (5 bases). The CDR3: CASSSEGANEKLFF. DNA of the CDR3: TGTGCCAGCAGTTCAGAAGGGGCTAATGAAAAACTGTTTTTT.